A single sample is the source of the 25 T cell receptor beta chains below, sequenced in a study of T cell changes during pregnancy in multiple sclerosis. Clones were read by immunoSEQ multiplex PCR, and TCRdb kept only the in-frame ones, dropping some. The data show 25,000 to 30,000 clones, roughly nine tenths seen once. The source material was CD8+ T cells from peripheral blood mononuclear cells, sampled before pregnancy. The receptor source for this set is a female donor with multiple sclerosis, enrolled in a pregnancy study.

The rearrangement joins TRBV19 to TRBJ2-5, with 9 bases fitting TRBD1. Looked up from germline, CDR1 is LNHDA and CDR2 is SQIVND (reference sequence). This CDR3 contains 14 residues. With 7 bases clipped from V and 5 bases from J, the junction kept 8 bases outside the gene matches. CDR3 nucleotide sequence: TGTGCCAGTAACGCCGGGACAGGGTTTGAGACCCAGTACTTC. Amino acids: CASNAGTGFETQYF.

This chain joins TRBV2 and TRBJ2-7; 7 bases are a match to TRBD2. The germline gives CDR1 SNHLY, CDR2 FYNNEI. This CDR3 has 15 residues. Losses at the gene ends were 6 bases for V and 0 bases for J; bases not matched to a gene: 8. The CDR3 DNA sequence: TGTGCCAGCAGAGATGGCCTAGCGGACTCCTACGAGCAGTACTTC. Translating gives CASRDGLADSYEQYF.

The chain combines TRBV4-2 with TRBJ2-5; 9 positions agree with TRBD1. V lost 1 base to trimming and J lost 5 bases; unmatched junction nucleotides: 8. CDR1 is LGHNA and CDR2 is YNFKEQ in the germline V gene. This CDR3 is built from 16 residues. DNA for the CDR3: TGTGCCAGCAGCCAAGGGCGTACAGGGGGCTCCGAGACCCAGTACTTC. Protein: CASSQGRTGGSETQYF.

CDR3 DNA: TGTGCCAGCAGTATAGGACAGGGCTTAGCTAACTATGGCTACACCTTC. It is translated as CASSIGQGLANYGYTF. The chain combines TRBV2 with TRBJ1-2, with 8 bases lining up with TRBD1. This CDR3 is 16 amino acids long. J was trimmed by 0 bases and V by 5 bases; bases with no gene match: 8. Germline CDR1 is SNHLY and CDR2 is FYNNEI.

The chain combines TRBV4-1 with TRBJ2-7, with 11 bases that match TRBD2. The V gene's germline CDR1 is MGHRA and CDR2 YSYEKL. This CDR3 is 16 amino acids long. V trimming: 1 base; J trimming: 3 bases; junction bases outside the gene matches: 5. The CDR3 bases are TGCGCCAGCAGCCAAGTCCTAGCGGGGGGTAACTACGAGCAGTACTTC. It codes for CASSQVLAGGNYEQYF.

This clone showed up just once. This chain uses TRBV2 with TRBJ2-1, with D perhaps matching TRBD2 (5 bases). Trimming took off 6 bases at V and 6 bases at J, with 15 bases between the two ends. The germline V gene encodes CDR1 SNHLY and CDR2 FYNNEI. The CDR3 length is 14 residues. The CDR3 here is CASSSAVTGNEQFF. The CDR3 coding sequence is TGTGCCAGCAGCTCAGCGGTGACGGGCAATGAGCAGTTCTTC.

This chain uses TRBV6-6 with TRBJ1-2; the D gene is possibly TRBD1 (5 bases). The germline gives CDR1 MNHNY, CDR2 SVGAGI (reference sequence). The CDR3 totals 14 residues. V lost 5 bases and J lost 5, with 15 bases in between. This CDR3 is CASSRDRHPYGYTF. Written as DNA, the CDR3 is TGTGCCAGCAGTCGAGACAGACACCCTTATGGCTACACCTTC.

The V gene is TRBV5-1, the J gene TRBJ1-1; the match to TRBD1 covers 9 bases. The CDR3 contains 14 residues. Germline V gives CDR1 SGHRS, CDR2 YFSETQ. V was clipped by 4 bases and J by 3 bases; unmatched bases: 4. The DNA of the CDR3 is TGCGCCAGCAGCAGGACAGGGGAGGACACTGAAGCTTTCTTT. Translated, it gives CASSRTGEDTEAFF.

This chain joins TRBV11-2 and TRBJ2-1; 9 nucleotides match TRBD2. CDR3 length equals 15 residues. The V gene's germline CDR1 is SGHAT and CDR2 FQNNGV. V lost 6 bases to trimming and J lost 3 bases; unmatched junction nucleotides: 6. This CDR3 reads CASSLERGDYNEQFF. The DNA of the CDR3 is TGTGCCAGCAGTTTGGAGCGGGGGGACTACAATGAGCAGTTCTTC.

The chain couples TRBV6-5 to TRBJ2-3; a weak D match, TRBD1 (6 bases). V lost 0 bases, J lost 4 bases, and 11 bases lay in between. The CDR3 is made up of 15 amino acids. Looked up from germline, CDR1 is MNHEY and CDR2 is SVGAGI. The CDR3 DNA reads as TGTGCCAGCAGTTACTCATCAGGGGCGGCAGATACGCAGTATTTT. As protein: CASSYSSGAADTQYF.

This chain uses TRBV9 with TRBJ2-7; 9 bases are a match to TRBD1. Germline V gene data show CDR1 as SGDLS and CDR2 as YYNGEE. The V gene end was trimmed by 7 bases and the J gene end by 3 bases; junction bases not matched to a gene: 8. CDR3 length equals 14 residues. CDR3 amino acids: CASSLGQGFYEQYF. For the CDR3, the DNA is TGTGCCAGCTCCTTGGGACAGGGCTTCTACGAGCAGTACTTC.

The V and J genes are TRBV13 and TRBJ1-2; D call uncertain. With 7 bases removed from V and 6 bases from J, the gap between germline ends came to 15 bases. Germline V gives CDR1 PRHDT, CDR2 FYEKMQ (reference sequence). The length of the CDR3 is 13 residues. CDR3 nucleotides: TGTGCCAGCAAAAATGAGTCACCTAATGGCTACACCTTC. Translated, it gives CASKNESPNGYTF. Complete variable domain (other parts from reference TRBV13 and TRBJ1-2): AAGVIQSPRHLIKEKRETATLKCYPIPRHDTVYWYQQGPGQDPQFLISFYEKMQSDKGSIPDRFSAQQFSDYHSELNMSSLELGDSALYFCASKNESPNGYTFGSGTRLTVV.

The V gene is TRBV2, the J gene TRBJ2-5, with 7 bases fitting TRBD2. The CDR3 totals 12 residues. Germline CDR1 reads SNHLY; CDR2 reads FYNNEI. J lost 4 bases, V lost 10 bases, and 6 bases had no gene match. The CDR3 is CATTWGGETQYF. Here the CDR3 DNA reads TGTGCCACGACCTGGGGGGGAGAGACCCAGTACTTC.

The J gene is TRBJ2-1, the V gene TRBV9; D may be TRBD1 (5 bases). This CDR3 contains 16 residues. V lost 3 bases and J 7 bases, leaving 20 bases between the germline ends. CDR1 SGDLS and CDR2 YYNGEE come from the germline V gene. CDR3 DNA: TGTGCCAGCAGCGCCTCAGGGCTCTTCCCCTCTAATGAGCAGTTCTTC. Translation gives CASSASGLFPSNEQFF.

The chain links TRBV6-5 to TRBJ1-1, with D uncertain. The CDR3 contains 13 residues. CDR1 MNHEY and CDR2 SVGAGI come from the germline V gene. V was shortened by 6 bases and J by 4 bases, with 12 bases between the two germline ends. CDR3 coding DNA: TGTGCCAGCAGGTTCGCGGAGAGCACTGAAGCTTTCTTT. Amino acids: CASRFAESTEAFF.

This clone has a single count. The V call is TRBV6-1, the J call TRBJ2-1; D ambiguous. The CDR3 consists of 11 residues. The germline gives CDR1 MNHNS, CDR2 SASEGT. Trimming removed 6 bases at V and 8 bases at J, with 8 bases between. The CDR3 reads CASSAGHEQFF. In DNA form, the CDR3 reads TGTGCCAGCAGCGCCGGTCATGAGCAGTTCTTC.

Here the CDR3 reads CASSGTSGDVGEQFF. As DNA, the CDR3 is TGTGCCAGCAGTGGGACTAGCGGGGATGTCGGTGAGCAGTTCTTC. The chain has TRBV6-1 and TRBJ2-1, with TRBD2 matching over 12 bases. Looked up from germline, CDR1 is MNHNS and CDR2 is SASEGT. Trimming removed 4 bases from V and 9 bases from J; junction bases left unmatched: 7. The CDR3 is 15 amino acids.

CDR3 nucleotide sequence: TGTGCCAGCAGTATTGGGACAGCCTATGGCTACACCTTC. Translated, it gives CASSIGTAYGYTF. This chain joins TRBV25-1 and TRBJ1-2, with TRBD1 matching 7 bases. V lost 5 bases, J lost 4 bases, and 4 bases stayed unmatched. This CDR3 is built from 13 residues. Germline assignment: CDR1 MGHDK and CDR2 SYGVNS.

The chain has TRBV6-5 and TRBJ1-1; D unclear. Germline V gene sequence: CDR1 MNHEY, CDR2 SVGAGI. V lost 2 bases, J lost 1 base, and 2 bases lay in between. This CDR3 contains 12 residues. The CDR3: CASSYQNTEAFF. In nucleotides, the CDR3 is TGTGCCAGCAGTTACCAGAACACTGAAGCTTTCTTT.

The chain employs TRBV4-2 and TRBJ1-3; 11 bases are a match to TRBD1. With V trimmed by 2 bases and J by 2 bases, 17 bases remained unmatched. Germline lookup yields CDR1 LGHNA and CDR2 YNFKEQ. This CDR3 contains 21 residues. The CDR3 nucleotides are TGTGCCAGCAGCCAACTTAAGCTGGGGACAGGGGGATTGTTCCCTGGAAACACCATATATTTT. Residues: CASSQLKLGTGGLFPGNTIYF.

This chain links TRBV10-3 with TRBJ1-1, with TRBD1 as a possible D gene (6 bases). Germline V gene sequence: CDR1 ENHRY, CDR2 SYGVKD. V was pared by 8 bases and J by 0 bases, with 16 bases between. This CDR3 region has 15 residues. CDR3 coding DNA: TGTGCCATCCGGGCGGGGGCGGGGGTGAACACTGAAGCTTTCTTT. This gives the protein CAIRAGAGVNTEAFF.

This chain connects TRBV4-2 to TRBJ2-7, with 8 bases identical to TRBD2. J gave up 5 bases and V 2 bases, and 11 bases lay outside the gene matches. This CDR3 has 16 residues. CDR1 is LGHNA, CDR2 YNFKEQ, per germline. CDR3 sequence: CASSQSMGLGYDEQYF. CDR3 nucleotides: TGTGCCAGCAGCCAATCTATGGGACTAGGTTACGACGAGCAGTACTTC.

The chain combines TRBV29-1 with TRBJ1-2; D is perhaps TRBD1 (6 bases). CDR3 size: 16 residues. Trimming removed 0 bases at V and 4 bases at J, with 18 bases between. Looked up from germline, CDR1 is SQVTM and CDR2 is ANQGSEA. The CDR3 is CSVEERSGQIIYGYTF. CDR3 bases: TGCAGCGTTGAAGAACGATCAGGACAGATCATCTATGGCTACACCTTC.

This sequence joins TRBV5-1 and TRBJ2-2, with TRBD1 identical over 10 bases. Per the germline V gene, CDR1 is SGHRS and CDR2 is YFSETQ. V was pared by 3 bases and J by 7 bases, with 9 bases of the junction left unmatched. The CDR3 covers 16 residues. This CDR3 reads CASSWADRGPSGELFF. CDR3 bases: TGCGCCAGCAGCTGGGCCGACAGGGGGCCGAGCGGGGAGCTGTTTTTT.

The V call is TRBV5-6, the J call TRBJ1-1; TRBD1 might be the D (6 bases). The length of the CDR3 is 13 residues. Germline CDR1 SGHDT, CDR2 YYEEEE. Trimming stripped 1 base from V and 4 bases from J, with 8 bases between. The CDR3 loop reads CASSLQGGTEAFF. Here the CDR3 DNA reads TGTGCCAGCAGCTTGCAAGGGGGCACTGAAGCTTTCTTT.